This T cell receptor (beta chain) was retrieved from a study of blood T cell repertoires in COVID-19. About the research overall: The United States, Italy and Spain supplied acute and convalescent COVID-19 samples. Sources were T cells, B-cell-depleted T cells, or PBMCs; the material itself was cDNA or gDNA.

How the authors handled the data: For nucleated cells, counts were estimated from reference gene primer amplification. Libraries were prepared by immunoSEQ multiplex PCR; TCRdb keeps only in-frame clonotypes and omits some of them. The V and J calls and clone size are taken from that table; D and trimming were inferred from the DNA. Among tens of thousands of clones listed, roughly 90% were seen once. The ends were cut back, 0 bases at V and 7 bases at J, with 13 bases in the middle. This CDR3 spans 15 amino acids. Germline V lookup: CDR1 ENHRY, CDR2 SYGVKD. The clonotype comes from a human donor in a cohort sampled during active COVID-19. The V call is TRBV10-3, the J call TRBJ1-5; a possible D gene is TRBD1 (5 bases). Sample: peripheral blood. CDR3 in DNA: TGTGCCATCAGTGAGTCCCTGTGGGGGGTGCAGCCCCAGCATTTT. Its translation: CAISESLWGVQPQHF.